This T cell receptor (beta chain) was recorded in a study of long-term antiretroviral therapy in people with HIV. Version v3.0 of the immunoSEQ assay ran at survey level. The repertoire was sequenced with immunoSEQ multiplex PCR; TCRdb's copy has only in-frame clones and lacks some. Of 35,000 or so clones listed, 75% to 90% are singletons. The CDR3 is made up of 14 amino acids. CDR1 and CDR2 (germline): KGHSH, LQKENI. Trimming took off 3 bases at V and 1 base at J, with 9 bases between the two ends. The sequenced sample was unsorted PBMCs, obtained 2.2 years after starting antiretroviral therapy. The receptor was derived from a man between 18 and 35 years old with HIV. The rearrangement links TRBV18 to TRBJ1-1, with D possibly TRBD1 on 6 matching bases. In DNA form, the CDR3 reads TGTGCCAGCTCACCTCAGGGGCCGAACACTGAAGCTTTCTTT. Its translation: CASSPQGPNTEAFF.